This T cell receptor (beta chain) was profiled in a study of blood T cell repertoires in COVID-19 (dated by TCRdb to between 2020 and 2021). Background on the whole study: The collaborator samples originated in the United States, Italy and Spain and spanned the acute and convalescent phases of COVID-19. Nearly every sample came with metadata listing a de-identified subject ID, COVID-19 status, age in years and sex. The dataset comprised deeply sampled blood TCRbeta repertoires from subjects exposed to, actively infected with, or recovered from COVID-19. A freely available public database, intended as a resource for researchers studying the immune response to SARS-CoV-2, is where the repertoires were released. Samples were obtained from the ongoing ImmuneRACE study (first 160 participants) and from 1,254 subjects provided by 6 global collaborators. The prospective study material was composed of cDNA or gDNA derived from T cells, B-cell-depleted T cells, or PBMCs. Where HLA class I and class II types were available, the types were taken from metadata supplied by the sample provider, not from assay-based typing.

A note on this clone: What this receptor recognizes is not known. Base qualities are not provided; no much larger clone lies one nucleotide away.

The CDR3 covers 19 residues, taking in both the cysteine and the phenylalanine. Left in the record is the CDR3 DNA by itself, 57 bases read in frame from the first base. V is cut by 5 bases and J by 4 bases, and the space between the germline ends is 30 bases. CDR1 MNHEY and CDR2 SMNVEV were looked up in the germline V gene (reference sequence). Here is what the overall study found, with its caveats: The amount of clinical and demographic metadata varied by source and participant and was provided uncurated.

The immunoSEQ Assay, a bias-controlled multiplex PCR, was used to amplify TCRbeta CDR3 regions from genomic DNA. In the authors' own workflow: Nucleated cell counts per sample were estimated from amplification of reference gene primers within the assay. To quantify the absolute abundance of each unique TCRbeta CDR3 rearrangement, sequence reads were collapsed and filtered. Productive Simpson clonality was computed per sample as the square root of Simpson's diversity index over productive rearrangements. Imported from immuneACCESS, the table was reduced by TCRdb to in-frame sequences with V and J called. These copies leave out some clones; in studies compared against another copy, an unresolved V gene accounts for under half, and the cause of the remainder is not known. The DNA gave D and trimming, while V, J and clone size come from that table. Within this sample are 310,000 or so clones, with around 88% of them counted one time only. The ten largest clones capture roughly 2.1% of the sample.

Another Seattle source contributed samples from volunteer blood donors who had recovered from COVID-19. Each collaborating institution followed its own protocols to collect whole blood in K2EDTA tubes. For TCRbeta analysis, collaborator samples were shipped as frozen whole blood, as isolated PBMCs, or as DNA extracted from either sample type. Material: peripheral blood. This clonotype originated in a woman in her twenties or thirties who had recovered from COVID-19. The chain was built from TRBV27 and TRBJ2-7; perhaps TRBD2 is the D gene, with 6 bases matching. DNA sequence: TGTGCCAGCAGTCTATTCGGCCGCACTTTTGGCGGGGTATTTTACGAGCAGTACTTC. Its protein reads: CASSLFGRTFGGVFYEQYF.